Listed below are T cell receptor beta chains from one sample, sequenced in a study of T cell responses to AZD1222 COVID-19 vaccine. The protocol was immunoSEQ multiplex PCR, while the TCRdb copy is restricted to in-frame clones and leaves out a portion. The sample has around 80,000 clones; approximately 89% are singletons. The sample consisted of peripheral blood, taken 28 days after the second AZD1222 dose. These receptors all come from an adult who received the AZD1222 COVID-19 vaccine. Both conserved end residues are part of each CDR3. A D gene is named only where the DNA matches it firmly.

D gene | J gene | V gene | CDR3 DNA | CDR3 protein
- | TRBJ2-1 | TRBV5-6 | TGTGCCAGCAGCTTGGACATAAGCTCCTACAATGAGCAGTTCTTC | CASSLDISSYNEQFF
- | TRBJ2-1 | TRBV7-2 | TGTGCCAGCAGCTTATCTTACTACAATGAGCAGTTCTTC | CASSLSYYNEQFF
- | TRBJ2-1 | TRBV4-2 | TGTGCCAGCAGCCAAAGCAGGAGCTCCTACAATGAGCAGTTCTTC | CASSQSRSSYNEQFF
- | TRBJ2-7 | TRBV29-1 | TGCAGCGTGAGGGCCCGTCTAGGCTACGAGCAGTACTTC | CSVRARLGYEQYF
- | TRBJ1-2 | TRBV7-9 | TGTGCCAGCAGCTTAGAAAGGGCTCATGGCTACACCTTC | CASSLERAHGYTF
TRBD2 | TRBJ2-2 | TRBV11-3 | TGTGCCAGCAGCTTAGGTTCGGCTAGCGGGAACCACGGGGAGCTGTTTTTT | CASSLGSASGNHGELFF
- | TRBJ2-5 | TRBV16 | TGTGCCAGCAGCCAACGGGCTCAGCAAGAGACCCAGTACTTC | CASSQRAQQETQYF
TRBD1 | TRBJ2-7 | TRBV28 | TGTGCCGGATCTTCGGGACAGGGGCTCGAGCAGTACTTC | CAGSSGQGLEQYF
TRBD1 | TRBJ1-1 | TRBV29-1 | TGCAGCGTCGGGACAGAAATGAACACTGAAGCTTTCTTT | CSVGTEMNTEAFF
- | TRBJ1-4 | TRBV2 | TGTGCCAGTAAATCCGGAACGGGGAGGGATGAAAAACTGTTTTTT | CASKSGTGRDEKLFF
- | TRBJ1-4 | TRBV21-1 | TGTGCCAGCAGCAAAGGGGAGGGCGTAGCAACTAATGAAAAACTGTTTTTT | CASSKGEGVATNEKLFF